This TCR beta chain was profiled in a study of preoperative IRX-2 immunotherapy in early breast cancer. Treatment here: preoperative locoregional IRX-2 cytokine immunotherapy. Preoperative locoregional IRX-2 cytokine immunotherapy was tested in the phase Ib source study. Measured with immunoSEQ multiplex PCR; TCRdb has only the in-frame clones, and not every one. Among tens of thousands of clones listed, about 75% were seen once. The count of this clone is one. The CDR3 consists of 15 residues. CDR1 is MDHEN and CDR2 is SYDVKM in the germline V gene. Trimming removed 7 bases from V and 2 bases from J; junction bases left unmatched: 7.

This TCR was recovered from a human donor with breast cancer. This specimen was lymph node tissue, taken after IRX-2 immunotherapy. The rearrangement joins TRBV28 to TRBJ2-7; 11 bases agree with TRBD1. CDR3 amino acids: CASKGQGQGAYEQYF. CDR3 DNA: TGTGCCAGCAAGGGACAGGGACAGGGGGCCTACGAGCAGTACTTC.